This T cell receptor (beta chain) was sequenced during a study of blood T cell repertoires in COVID-19. Overall study: COVID-19 samples from acute and convalescent phases originated in the United States, Italy and Spain. In each case, the material was cDNA or gDNA derived from T cells, B-cell-depleted T cells, or PBMCs.

V lost 0 bases to trimming and J lost 0 bases; unmatched junction nucleotides: 12. Looked up from germline, CDR1 is SGHRS and CDR2 is YFSETQ. This CDR3 region has 20 residues. There are a few counts of this clone. Original data processing: Reference gene primers were amplified, and this amplification served to estimate nucleated cell counts. Assay used: immunoSEQ multiplex PCR; TCRdb lists only in-frame clones, some missing. V, J and clone size are those of that table, while D and trimming were read from the DNA. The repertoire consists of about 120,000 clones, with around nine tenths occurring once and the leading ten covering approximately 2%.

The chain joins TRBV5-1 to TRBJ2-1; 10 bases fit TRBD1. The source is a woman between 45 and 65 years old with acute or convalescent COVID-19. Sequencing was done on a sample of peripheral blood. In DNA, the CDR3 is TGCGCCAGCAGCTTGGCCGGGGGGACAGGGGCAACTTCCTCCTACAATGAGCAGTTCTTC. It specifies CASSLAGGTGATSSYNEQFF.